The 10 T cell receptor beta chains below were found in one sample sequenced in a study of beta chain features in type 1 diabetes. The study reverse transcribed the entire isolated RNA, so it sequenced expressed TCRB transcripts. Sequencing was performed with immunoSEQ multiplex PCR; in TCRdb, only in-frame clones are kept and a portion is missing. The sample contains around 170,000 clones, 7.5% to 10% of which appear only once. The source material was central memory CD4+ T cells from blood. The receptors were gathered from a woman under 30 in good health.

This clone was observed a handful of times. V and J are TRBV10-3 and TRBJ2-7, with D maybe TRBD2 (5 bases). The germline V and J ends were trimmed by 3 bases and 4 bases, with 7 bases remaining between them. This CDR3 has 12 amino acids. In germline, CDR1 is ENHRY, CDR2 SYGVKD. CDR3 DNA sequence: TGTGCCATCAGTGATGGAGGTTACGAGCAGTACTTC. It translates to CAISDGGYEQYF.

This clone has a handful of counts. The CDR3 DNA sequence: TGTGCCAGCAGCCCCGGGGGACAGGGGGCACTCGGGCAGTACTTC. This gives the protein CASSPGGQGALGQYF. V and J are TRBV7-9 and TRBJ2-7, with TRBD1 matching 12 bases. Per germline, CDR1 SEHNR and CDR2 FQNEAQ (reference sequence). The CDR3 is made up of 15 amino acids. V lost 5 bases to trimming and J lost 9 bases; unmatched junction nucleotides: 11.

This chain connects TRBV7-9 to TRBJ1-5; 7 positions match TRBD1. Looked up from germline, CDR1 is SEHNR and CDR2 is FQNEAQ (reference sequence). Trimming removed 5 bases from V and 2 bases from J; junction bases left unmatched: 3. The CDR3 sequence is 14 residues long. The CDR3 sequence: CASSVTGGNQPQHF. CDR3 sequence (DNA): TGTGCCAGCAGCGTAACAGGGGGCAATCAGCCCCAGCATTTT.

This clone was observed at least ten times. V usage is TRBV7-2 and J usage is TRBJ2-7; 7 positions agree with TRBD1. The V gene end was trimmed by 3 bases and the J gene end by 6 bases; junction bases not matched to a gene: 5. Germline loops: CDR1 SGHTA, CDR2 FQGNSA. The CDR3 is 13 residues long. In DNA, the CDR3 is TGTGCCAGCAGCTTGGGACAGTCCCTCGAGCAGTACTTC. Amino acid sequence: CASSLGQSLEQYF.

In its sample, this clone was seen a few times. The chain has TRBV23-1 and TRBJ2-3, with TRBD2 matching 16 bases. TRBV23-1 is sorted into the ORF group, with uncertain function. J lost 1 base, V lost 4 bases, and 5 bases had no gene match. The CDR3 is made up of 18 amino acids. The CDR3: CASSPGTSGGAGTDTQYF. The CDR3 nucleotides read TGCGCCAGCAGTCCCGGGACTAGCGGGGGGGCAGGCACAGATACGCAGTATTTT.

This chain uses TRBV5-6 with TRBJ1-1; D is ambiguous. Germline V gene data show CDR1 as SGHDT and CDR2 as YYEEEE. CDR3 length: 16 residues. V dropped 2 bases and J dropped 4 bases, with 18 bases sitting between them. The CDR3 loop is CASSFFSHHEPTEAFF. DNA of the CDR3: TGTGCCAGCAGCTTCTTTAGTCACCATGAACCCACTGAAGCTTTCTTT. The full variable domain, with the rest looked up from reference TRBV5-6 and TRBJ1-1, is DAGVTQSPTHLIKTRGQQVTLRCSPKSGHDTVSWYQQALGQGPQFIFQYYEEEERQRGNFPDRFSGHQFPNYSSELNVNALLLGDSALYLCASSFFSHHEPTEAFFGQGTRLTVV.

This clone was observed a handful of times. The rearrangement links TRBV30 to TRBJ2-7; D not certain. This CDR3 has 11 amino acids. Deletions cut 1 base from V and 8 bases from J, with 9 bases between. The germline CDR1 and CDR2 sequences are GTSNPN and SVGIG (reference sequence). CDR3 in amino acids: CAWSADTQQYF. CDR3 sequence (DNA): TGTGCCTGGAGTGCCGACACCCAGCAGTACTTC.

The chain is built from TRBV29-1 and TRBJ1-2; no clear D. The CDR3 spans 16 residues. Trimming took 1 base from V and 0 from J, leaving 15 bases between them. Germline CDR1 is SQVTM and CDR2 is ANQGSEA. CDR3 DNA: TGCAGCGTTGAAGGGTTGCAGGAACCAGCTAACTATGGCTACACCTTC. Amino acid sequence: CSVEGLQEPANYGYTF.

This clone occurred a few times. In nucleotides, the CDR3 is TGTGCCAGCAGCGCCCAACAGGGATACACTGAAGCTTTCTTT. The encoded protein is CASSAQQGYTEAFF. This rearrangement joins TRBV9 to TRBJ1-1, with D maybe TRBD1 (6 bases). This CDR3 has 14 residues. Deletions cut 3 bases from V and 3 bases from J, with 12 bases between. Per germline, CDR1 SGDLS and CDR2 YYNGEE.

This clone was recorded a few times. This sequence joins TRBV5-1 and TRBJ2-3; 11 bases align to TRBD2. The CDR3 has 17 amino acids. With V trimmed by 5 bases and J by 6 bases, 14 bases remained unmatched. Germline V gene data show CDR1 as SGHRS and CDR2 as YFSETQ. The CDR3, as DNA: TGCGCCAGCAGTCGAACAAAGGTAGCGGGAGGGCCGGATACGCAGTATTTT. Its protein is CASSRTKVAGGPDTQYF.